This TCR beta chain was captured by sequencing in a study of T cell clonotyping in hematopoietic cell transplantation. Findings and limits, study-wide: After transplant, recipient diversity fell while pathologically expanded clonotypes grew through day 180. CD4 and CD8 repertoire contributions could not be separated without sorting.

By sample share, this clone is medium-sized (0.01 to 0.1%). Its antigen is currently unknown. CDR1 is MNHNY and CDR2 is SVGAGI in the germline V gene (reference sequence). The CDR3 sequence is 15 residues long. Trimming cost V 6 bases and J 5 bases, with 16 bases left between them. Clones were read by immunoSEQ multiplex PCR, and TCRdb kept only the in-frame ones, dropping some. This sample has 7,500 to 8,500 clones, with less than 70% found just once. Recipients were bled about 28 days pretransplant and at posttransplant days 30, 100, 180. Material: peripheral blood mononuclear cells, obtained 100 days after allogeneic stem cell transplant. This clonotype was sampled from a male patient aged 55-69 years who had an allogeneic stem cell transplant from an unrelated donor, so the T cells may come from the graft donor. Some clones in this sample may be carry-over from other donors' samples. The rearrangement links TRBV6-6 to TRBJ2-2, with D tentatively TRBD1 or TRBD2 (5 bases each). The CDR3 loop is CASSEEWGNTGELFF. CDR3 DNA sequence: TGTGCCAGCAGCGAGGAGTGGGGGAATACCGGGGAGCTGTTTTTT.